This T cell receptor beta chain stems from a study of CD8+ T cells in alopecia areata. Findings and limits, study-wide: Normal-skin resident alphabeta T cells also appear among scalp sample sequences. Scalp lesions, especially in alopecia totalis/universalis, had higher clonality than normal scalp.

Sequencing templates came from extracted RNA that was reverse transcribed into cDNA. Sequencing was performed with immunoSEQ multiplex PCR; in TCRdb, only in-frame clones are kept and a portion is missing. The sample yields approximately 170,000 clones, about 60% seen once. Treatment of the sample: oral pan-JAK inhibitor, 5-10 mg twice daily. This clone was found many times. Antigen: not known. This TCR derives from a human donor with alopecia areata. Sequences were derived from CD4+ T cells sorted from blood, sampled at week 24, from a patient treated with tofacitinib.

The CDR3 nucleotides are TGTGCCAGCAGTACTGATACTAGAGACTACACCTTC. This sequence encodes CASSTDTRDYTF. The rearrangement joins TRBV28 to TRBJ1-2; D ambiguous. The CDR3 loop spans 12 amino acids. Trimming removed 5 bases at V and 10 bases at J, with 14 bases between. Germline lookup yields CDR1 MDHEN and CDR2 SYDVKM.